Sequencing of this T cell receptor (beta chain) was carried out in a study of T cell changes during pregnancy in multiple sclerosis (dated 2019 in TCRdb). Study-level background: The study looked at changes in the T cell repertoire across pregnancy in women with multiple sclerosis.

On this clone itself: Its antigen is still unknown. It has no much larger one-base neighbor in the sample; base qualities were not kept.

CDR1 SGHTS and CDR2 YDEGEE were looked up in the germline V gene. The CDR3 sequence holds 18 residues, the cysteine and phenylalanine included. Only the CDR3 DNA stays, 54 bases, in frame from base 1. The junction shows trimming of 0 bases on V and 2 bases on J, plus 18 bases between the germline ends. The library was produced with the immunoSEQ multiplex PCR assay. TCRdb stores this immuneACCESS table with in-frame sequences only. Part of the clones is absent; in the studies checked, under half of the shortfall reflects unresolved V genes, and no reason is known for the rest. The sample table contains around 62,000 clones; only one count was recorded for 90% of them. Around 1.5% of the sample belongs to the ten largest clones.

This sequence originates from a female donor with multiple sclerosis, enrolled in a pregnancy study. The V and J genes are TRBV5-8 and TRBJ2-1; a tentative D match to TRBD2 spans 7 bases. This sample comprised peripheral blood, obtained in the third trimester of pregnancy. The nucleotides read TGTGCCAGCAGCTTGGCCTCGGGTTCGGGGGGCCCCTACAATGAGCAGTTCTTC. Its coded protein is CASSLASGSGGPYNEQFF. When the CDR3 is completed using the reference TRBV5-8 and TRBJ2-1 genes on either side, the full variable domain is EAGVTQSPTHLIKTRGQQATLRCSPISGHTSVYWYQQALGLGLQFLLWYDEGEERNRGNFPPRFSGRQFPNYSSELNVNALELEDSALYLCASSLASGSGGPYNEQFFGPGTRLTVL.